A single T cell receptor (beta chain) is shown here with its context. Antigen specificity is unknown. Using immunoSEQ multiplex PCR, the repertoire was profiled, and TCRdb retains in-frame clones only, with some absent. The repertoire holds 11,000 or so clones, with around nine tenths as singletons. Sorted T cells were CFSE-labeled and cultured 4 to 5 days with allogeneic regulatory or mature dendritic cells at 1:10. Trimming stripped 4 bases from V and 5 bases from J, with 23 bases between. Germline lookup yields CDR1 SGHTA and CDR2 FQGNSA. The CDR3 totals 17 residues. The sample belongs to a study of regulatory dendritic cells for organ transplantation. Study summary: Regulatory dendritic cells were monocyte-derived, receiving vitamin D3 on days 0 and 4 and IL-10 on day 4.

Findings and limits, study-wide: Resting memory CD8+ T cells held the most alloreactive clonotypes. Regulatory dendritic cells appeared to expand memory CD8+ clones less than mature ones. Memory CD8+ T cells were the most oligoclonal; naive cells were highly diverse.

The specimen sequenced was naive CD8+ T cells from blood cultured with dendritic cells. Subset reported: CD45RA+ naive T cells. This TCR derives from a human donor in good health. The chain joins TRBV7-2 to TRBJ1-1; a weak D match, TRBD1 (5 bases). CDR3 sequence reads: CASSSNPGGSGGTEAFF. The DNA of the CDR3 is TGTGCCAGCAGCTCCAACCCCGGCGGATCGGGGGGGACTGAAGCTTTCTTT.